Here is one T cell receptor (beta chain) with its context. This clone's antigen is unknown. No much larger clonotype is one base removed from it; base qualities were not supplied. These data belong to a study of blood T cell repertoires in COVID-19 (dated by TCRdb to about 2020). Describing the broader study: Collaborator samples came from the United States, Italy and Spain and covered acute and convalescent phases of COVID-19. Deeply sampled blood TCRbeta repertoires from subjects exposed to, actively infected with, or recovered from COVID-19 were included in the dataset. The sample metadata nearly always contained a de-identified subject ID, COVID-19 status, age in years and sex. Where HLA class I and class II types were available, the types were taken from metadata supplied by the sample provider, not from assay-based typing. Samples were obtained from the ongoing ImmuneRACE study (first 160 participants) and from 1,200 or so subjects provided by 6 global collaborators. A freely available public database, intended as a resource for researchers studying the immune response to SARS-CoV-2, is where the repertoires were released. The prospective study material was composed of cDNA or gDNA derived from T cells, B-cell-depleted T cells, or PBMCs. Results the study describes overall, beyond this receptor: The quantity of clinical and demographic metadata differed by source and by participant and was supplied without curation.

Whole blood was collected in K2EDTA tubes by collaborating institutions according to the institutions' own protocols. For TCRbeta analysis, collaborator samples were shipped as frozen whole blood, as isolated PBMCs, or as DNA extracted from either sample type. The immunoSEQ Assay, a bias-controlled multiplex PCR, was used to amplify TCRbeta CDR3 regions from genomic DNA. Per the source publication's procedure: Within the assay, amplification of reference gene primers was used to estimate how many nucleated cells each sample contained. Sequence reads were collapsed and filtered to measure the absolute abundance of every unique TCRbeta CDR3 rearrangement. For each sample, productive Simpson clonality was calculated as the square root of Simpson's diversity index over productive rearrangements. Entries here come from immuneACCESS through TCRdb and include only in-frame sequences with V and J called. Some clones fail to appear in such tables; in the studies checked, an unresolved V gene covers under half of the shortfall, and the cause of the remainder is unknown. V and J calls plus clone size are reproduced from that table; the DNA served to infer D and trimming. The sample data list 95,000 to 150,000 clones, and about 79% of these were observed just once. The ten biggest clones cover about 2.1% of the sample.

V ends up 0 bases short and J 6 bases short, with an unmatched junction base count of 4. The CDR3, from cysteine to phenylalanine, totals 15 residues. Of all the DNA, just the CDR3 is kept, 45 bases in frame from base 1. The germline V gene specifies SGDLS as CDR1 and YYNGEE as CDR2. Here the chain combines TRBV9 and TRBJ2-2, with 8 bases in between that match TRBD2. The material sequenced was peripheral blood. This clonotype originated in a man between 65 and 80 years old with acute or convalescent COVID-19. The base sequence is TGTGCCAGCAGCGTAGTCGGGGGGGCTGCCGGGGAGCTGTTTTTT. Its product reads: CASSVVGGAAGELFF.